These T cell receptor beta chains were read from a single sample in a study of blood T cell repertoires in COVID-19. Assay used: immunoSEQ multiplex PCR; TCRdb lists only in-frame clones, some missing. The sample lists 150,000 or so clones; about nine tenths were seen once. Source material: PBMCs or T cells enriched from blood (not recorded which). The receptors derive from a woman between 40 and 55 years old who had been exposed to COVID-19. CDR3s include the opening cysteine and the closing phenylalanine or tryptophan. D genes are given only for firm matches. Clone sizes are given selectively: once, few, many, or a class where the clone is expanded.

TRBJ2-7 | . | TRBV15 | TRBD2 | CATSRGLAGGLGYEQYF
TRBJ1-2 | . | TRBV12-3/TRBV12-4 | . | CASTHSGRGGYTF
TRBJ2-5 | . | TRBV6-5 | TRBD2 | CASSYSSGLGKTQYF
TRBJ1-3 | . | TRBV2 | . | CASSVWATGNTIYF
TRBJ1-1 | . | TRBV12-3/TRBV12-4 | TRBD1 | CASSLGRGAEAFF
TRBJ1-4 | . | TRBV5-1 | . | CASSSRVGKLFF
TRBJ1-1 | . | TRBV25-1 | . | CASQWGDLMNTEAFF
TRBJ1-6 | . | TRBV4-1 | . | CASSQVGENSPLHF
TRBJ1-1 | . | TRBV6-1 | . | CASSEAGVNTEAFF
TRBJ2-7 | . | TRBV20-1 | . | CSARVVNEQYF
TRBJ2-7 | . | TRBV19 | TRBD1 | CASSADGTGVLEQYF
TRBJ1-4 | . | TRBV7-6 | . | CASSSGLLNEKLFF
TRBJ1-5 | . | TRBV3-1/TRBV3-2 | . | CASSPYRDQPQHF
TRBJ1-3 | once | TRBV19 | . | CASSIEVRATGNTIYF
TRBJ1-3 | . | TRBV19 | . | CASSSQDSGNTIYF
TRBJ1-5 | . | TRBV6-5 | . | CASSYSGAGSGQPQHF
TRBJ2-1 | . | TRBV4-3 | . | CASSRGGGSSYNEQFF
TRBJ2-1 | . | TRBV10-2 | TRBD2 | CASTLAGGDEQFF
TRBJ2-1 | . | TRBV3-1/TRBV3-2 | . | CASSQAELPRQFF
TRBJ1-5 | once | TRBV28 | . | CASSLGALSNQPQHF
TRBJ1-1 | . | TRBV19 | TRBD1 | CASSMPRGRNTEAFF
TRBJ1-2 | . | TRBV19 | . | CATPTEGGYTF
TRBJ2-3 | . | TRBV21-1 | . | CASSKDDRITDTQYF
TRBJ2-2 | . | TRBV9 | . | CASSVERYTGELFF
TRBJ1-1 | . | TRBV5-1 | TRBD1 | CASSLGGQGGTEAFF
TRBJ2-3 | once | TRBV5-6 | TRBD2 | CASSFLTSGSRNTQYF
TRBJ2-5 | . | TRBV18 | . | CASSPPGRQETQYF
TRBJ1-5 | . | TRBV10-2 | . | CASNNLNQPQHF
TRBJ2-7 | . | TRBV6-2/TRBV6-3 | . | CASSYSSQLNEQYF
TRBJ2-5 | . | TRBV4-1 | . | CASSPPFGTQYF
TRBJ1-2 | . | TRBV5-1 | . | CASSVTRWGQHYGYTF
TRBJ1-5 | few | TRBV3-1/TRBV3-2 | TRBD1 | CASSQGNRGLGQPQHF
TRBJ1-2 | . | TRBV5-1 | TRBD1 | CASSSPGQGDLLGGYTF
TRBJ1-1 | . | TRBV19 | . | CASSMTWLNTEAFF
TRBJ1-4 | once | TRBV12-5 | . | CASGATATNEKLFF
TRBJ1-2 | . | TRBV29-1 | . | CSVMTDSYGYTF
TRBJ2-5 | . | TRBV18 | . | CASSLKQGSETQYF
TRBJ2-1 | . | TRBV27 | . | CASCPSRVCNEQFF
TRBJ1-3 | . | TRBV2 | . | CASSTQGNTIYF
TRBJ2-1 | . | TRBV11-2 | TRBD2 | CASSSQTSANEQFF
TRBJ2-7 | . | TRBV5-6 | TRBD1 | CASSLGQGPYEQYF
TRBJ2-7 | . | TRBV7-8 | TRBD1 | CASSPRTGFEQYF
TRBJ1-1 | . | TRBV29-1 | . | CSGSTGSDTEAFF
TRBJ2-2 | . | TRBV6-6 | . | CASLPRDFSTGELFF
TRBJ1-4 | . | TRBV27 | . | CASSLPGRLHFEKLFF
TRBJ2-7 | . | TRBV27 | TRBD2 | CASSLTSGSYEQYF
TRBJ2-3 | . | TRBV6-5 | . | CASSYSMNRVTDTQYF
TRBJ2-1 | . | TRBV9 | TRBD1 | CASSEAVPGQGYYEQFF
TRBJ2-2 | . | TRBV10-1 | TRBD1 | CASSEQGAAGELFF
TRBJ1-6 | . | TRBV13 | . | CASSQYGRQESSPLHF
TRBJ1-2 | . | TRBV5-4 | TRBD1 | CASSSDGGQGGGYGYTF
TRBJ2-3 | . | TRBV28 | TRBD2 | CASLAGTDTQYF
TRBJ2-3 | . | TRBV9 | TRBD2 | CASSVGTSSSTDTQYF
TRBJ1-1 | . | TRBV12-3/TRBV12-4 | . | CASSLATGTEAFF
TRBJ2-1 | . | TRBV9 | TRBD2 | CASSRSGSPYNEQFF
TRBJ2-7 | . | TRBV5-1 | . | CASSPGGLHVSYEQYF
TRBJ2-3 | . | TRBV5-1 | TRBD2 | CASSLSGGPTDTQYF
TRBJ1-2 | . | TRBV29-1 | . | CSVAGTPFGYTF
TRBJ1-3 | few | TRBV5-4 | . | CASRSGDTIYF
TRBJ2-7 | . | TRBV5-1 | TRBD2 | CASSPGGAWEQYF